A single TCR beta chain is shown here with its context. The antigen is undetermined. Sequencing was performed with immunoSEQ multiplex PCR; in TCRdb, only in-frame clones are kept and a portion is missing. The sample shows over 35,000 clones, roughly 92% of them seen only once. Time point denoted: week 5, during vaccination. Every vaccine dose comprised 300 ug of mutant IDH1 20-mer peptide plus topical imiquimod. The ends lost 0 bases at V and 1 base at J; junction bases unmatched: 5. The CDR3 is 17 residues long. Germline values: CDR1 LGHNA, CDR2 YSLEER. These data originate in a study of a mutant IDH1 vaccine in newly diagnosed glioma.

This clonotype was obtained from a man aged 50 or older with glioma. V gene TRBV4-3 combines with J gene TRBJ2-3; TRBD2 matches 9 bases. Source: PBMCs, taken from a glioma patient whose treatment included an IDH1 peptide vaccine. The CDR3: CASSQDLKRGGTDTQYF. The CDR3 DNA reads as TGCGCCAGCAGCCAAGATCTCAAGCGGGGGGGCACAGATACGCAGTATTTT.